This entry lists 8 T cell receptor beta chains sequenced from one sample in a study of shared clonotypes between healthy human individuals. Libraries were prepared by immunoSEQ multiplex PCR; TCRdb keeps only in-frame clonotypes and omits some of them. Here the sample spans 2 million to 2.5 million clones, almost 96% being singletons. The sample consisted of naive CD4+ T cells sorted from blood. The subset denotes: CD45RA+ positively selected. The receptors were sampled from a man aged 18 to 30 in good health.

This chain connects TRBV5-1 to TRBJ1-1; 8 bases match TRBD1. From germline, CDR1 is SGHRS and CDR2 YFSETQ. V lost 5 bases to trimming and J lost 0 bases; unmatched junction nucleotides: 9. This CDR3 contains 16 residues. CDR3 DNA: TGCGCCAGCAGTACCGGGACAGGTGTCTTGAACACTGAAGCTTTCTTT. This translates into CASSTGTGVLNTEAFF.

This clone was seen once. CDR3 bases: TGTGCCAGCAGTCCTAGGCCCCGACAGGGAAATTCACCCCTCCACTTT. This codes for CASSPRPRQGNSPLHF. The rearrangement uses TRBV6-6 and TRBJ1-6; 7 bases map to TRBD1. V shed 5 bases, J shed 7 bases, and the junction held 11 bases outside the gene matches. Germline CDR1 MNHNY, CDR2 SVGAGI (reference sequence). The CDR3 length is 16 residues.

The CDR3 DNA is TGTGCCAGCAGCTTAAGAGCGAAACAGGGGGCACCCCAAGAGACCCAGTACTTC. As protein: CASSLRAKQGAPQETQYF. The chain uses TRBV7-9 and TRBJ2-5; TRBD1 matches at 9 bases. The CDR3 runs 18 residues. V shed 2 bases, J shed 1 base, and the junction held 11 bases outside the gene matches. CDR1 is SEHNR, CDR2 FQNEAQ, per germline (reference sequence).

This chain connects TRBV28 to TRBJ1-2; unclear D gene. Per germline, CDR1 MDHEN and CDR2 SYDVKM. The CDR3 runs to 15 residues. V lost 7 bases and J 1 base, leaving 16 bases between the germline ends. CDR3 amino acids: CASTRAFPLNYGYTF. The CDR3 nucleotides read TGTGCCAGCACCCGGGCTTTCCCCCTTAACTATGGCTACACCTTC.

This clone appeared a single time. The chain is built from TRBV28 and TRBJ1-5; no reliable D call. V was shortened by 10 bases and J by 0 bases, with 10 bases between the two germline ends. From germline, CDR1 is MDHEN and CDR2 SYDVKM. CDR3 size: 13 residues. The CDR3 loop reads CAIRRYSNQPQHF. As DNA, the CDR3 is TGTGCCATTCGACGATATAGCAATCAGCCCCAGCATTTT. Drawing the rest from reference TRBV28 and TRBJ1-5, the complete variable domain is DVKVTQSSRYLVKRTGEKVFLECVQDMDHENMFWYRQDPGLGLRLIYFSYDVKMKEKGDIPEGYSVSREKKERFSLILESASTNQTSMYLCAIRRYSNQPQHFGDGTRLSIL.

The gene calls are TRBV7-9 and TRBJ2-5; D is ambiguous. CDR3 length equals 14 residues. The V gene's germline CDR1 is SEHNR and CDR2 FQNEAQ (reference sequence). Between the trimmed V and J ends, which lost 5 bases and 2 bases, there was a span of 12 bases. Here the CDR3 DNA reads TGTGCCAGCAGCCTACCAAAATCTCAAGAGACCCAGTACTTC. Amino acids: CASSLPKSQETQYF.

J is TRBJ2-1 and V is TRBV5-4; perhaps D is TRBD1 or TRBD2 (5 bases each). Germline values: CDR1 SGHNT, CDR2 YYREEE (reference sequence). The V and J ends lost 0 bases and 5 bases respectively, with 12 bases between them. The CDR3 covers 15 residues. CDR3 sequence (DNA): TGTGCCAGCAGCTTGGCCAGGGAGCCCAACAATGAGCAGTTCTTC. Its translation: CASSLAREPNNEQFF.

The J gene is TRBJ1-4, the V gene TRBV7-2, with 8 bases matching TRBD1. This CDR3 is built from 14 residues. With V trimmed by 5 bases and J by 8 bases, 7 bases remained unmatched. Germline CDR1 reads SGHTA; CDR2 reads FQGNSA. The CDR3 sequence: CASSPDRGEEKLFF. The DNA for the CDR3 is TGTGCCAGCAGCCCAGACAGGGGAGAGGAAAAACTGTTTTTT.